These 26 T cell receptor beta chains share one sample of origin, sequenced in a study of T-cell memory formation after mild COVID-19 (dated by TCRdb to the early 2020s). Library method: 5' RACE. The listed sequencing device is Illumina NovaSeq 6000. TCRdb's own reprocessing of the public reads used fastp at Q25 and MiXCR and kept productive beta chains. One record per CDR3 amino acid sequence lists the most common genes and DNA. This sample is represented by some 110,000 distinct CDR3 sequences; about 18% of them were singletons. The ten largest clones add up to around 28% of the sample. Sequencing was carried out using PBMCs or a T cell subset sorted from them (not recorded which). The receptors stem from an adult woman who had mild COVID-19 (a few samples of this study predate the infection). The sample titles of this study are shuffled in the database, so cell type and time point are left out; the donor was told from shared clones.

This chain joins TRBV5-6 and TRBJ2-2, with D uncertain. In germline, CDR1 is SGHDT, CDR2 YYEEEE. The CDR3 contains 12 residues. The germline V and J ends were trimmed by 3 bases and 6 bases, with 6 bases remaining between them. The CDR3 nucleotides are TGTGCCAGCAGCTATATCGCCGGGGAGCTGTTTTTT. It is translated as CASSYIAGELFF. The entire variable domain, with the rest obtained from reference TRBV5-6 and TRBJ2-2, is as follows: DAGVTQSPTHLIKTRGQQVTLRCSPKSGHDTVSWYQQALGQGPQFIFQYYEEEERQRGNFPDRFSGHQFPNYSSELNVNALLLGDSALYLCASSYIAGELFFGEGSRLTVL.

The chain employs TRBV5-6 and TRBJ2-3; D is perhaps TRBD1 (5 bases). V dropped 2 bases and J dropped 4 bases, with 14 bases sitting between them. This CDR3 comprises 15 residues. Germline V CDR1 and CDR2: SGHDT, YYEEEE. CDR3 residues: CASSFGTGRPDTQYF. CDR3 nucleotide sequence: TGTGCCAGCAGCTTTGGAACAGGCCGACCAGATACGCAGTATTTT.

Only a few counts were recorded for this clonotype. The genes are TRBV4-1 and TRBJ1-5; TRBD1 is a possible D gene (5 bases). The CDR3 runs 16 residues. CDR1 and CDR2 (germline): MGHRA, YSYEKL. V lost 1 base to trimming and J lost 4 bases, with 14 bases between them. The CDR3 sequence is CASSQGLGAGNQPQHF. CDR3 sequence (DNA): TGCGCCAGCAGCCAAGGGCTCGGGGCAGGGAATCAGCCCCAGCATTTT.

This rearrangement joins TRBV5-1 to TRBJ2-7; D is unclear. Germline assignment: CDR1 SGHRS and CDR2 YFSETQ. The CDR3 sequence is 12 residues long. V shed 1 base and J shed 5 bases, with 7 bases lying between them. The CDR3: CASSLIRDEQYF. In nucleotides, the CDR3 is TGCGCCAGCAGCTTGATTCGGGACGAGCAGTACTTC.

A few counts support this clonotype. The V gene is TRBV5-6, the J gene TRBJ2-1, with 10 bases fitting TRBD2. Germline values: CDR1 SGHDT, CDR2 YYEEEE. The CDR3 is made up of 15 amino acids. V was clipped by 3 bases and J by 9 bases; unmatched bases: 9. The chain's CDR3 is CASSWSASGSGEQFF. Written as DNA, the CDR3 is TGTGCCAGCAGCTGGTCGGCTAGCGGGAGTGGTGAGCAGTTCTTC.

Comment on this clonotype: The junction does not match germline at one end; this may be a read error. CDR3 nucleotides: TGTGCTAGCAGCCCTCACGCCGGGAACTCCTACAATGAGCAGTTCTTC. It specifies CASSPHAGNSYNEQFF. The rearrangement uses TRBV7-7 and TRBJ2-1, with D perhaps matching TRBD2 (5 bases). Germline loops: CDR1 SSHAT, CDR2 FNYEAQ (reference sequence). The CDR3 loop spans 16 amino acids. Variable domain in full (rest from reference TRBV7-7 and TRBJ2-1): GAGVSQSPRYKVTKRGQDVTLRCDPISSHATLYWYQQALGQGPEFLTYFNYEAQPDKSGLPSDRFSAERPEGSISTLTIQRTEQRDSAMYRCASSPHAGNSYNEQFFGPGTRLTVL.

This clonotype appeared a few times. The chain employs TRBV29-1 and TRBJ1-1, with D hard to call. V was pared by 2 bases and J by 1 base, with 5 bases between. CDR1 and CDR2 (germline): SQVTM, ANQGSEA. The CDR3 runs 12 residues. This chain's CDR3 is CSVEPENTEAFF. For the CDR3, the DNA is TGCAGCGTTGAACCCGAGAACACTGAAGCTTTCTTT.

V gene TRBV10-3 combines with J gene TRBJ2-5; TRBD2 aligns across 10 bases. Germline CDR1 reads ENHRY; CDR2 reads SYGVKD. The CDR3 totals 17 residues. Trimming took 3 bases from V and 2 from J; bases not matched to a gene: 9. Here the CDR3 reads CAISDGPSGSGQETQYF. DNA of the CDR3: TGTGCCATCAGTGATGGACCTAGCGGGAGCGGACAAGAGACCCAGTACTTC.

This clonotype was counted between two and nine times. The V gene is TRBV7-9, the J gene TRBJ1-1; D gene ambiguous. Germline lookup yields CDR1 SEHNR and CDR2 FQNEAQ (reference sequence). V shed 5 bases and J shed 5 bases, with 12 bases lying between them. The CDR3 has 13 amino acids. Written as DNA, the CDR3 is TGTGCCAGCAGCCCCGGAGGATTTACTGAAGCTTTCTTT. It codes for CASSPGGFTEAFF.

The chain has TRBV25-1 and TRBJ1-6, with D possibly TRBD1 on 5 matching bases. V lost 7 bases and J lost 7, with 11 bases in between. CDR3 size: 13 residues. From germline, CDR1 is MGHDK and CDR2 SYGVNS. CDR3: CASTWGKNSPLHF. The CDR3 DNA sequence: TGTGCCAGCACCTGGGGGAAAAATTCACCCCTCCACTTT.

The chain uses TRBV12-3 or TRBV12-4 and TRBJ2-1, with D hard to call. V gave up 1 base and J gave up 6 bases, with 7 bases separating them. The CDR3 runs 13 residues. The CDR3 reads CASSLGWSNEQFF. The CDR3 DNA is TGTGCCAGCAGTTTAGGGTGGAGCAATGAGCAGTTCTTC.

This clonotype was seen once. Because the CDR3's place on the DNA is in doubt, the DNA is left out and the CDR3 is given as listed by TCRdb. The rearrangement joins TRBV23-1 to TRBJ1-4; TRBD1, the table's D call, was not compared with the DNA. TRBV23-1 is marked as an open reading frame, function uncertain. The CDR3 extends over 18 residues, inclusive of both ends. The CDR3 reads CASSHPPSPGQEMKNCFF.

J is TRBJ2-3 and V is TRBV20-1, with 9 bases matching TRBD1. The length of the CDR3 is 13 residues. CDR1 is DFQATT, CDR2 SNEGSKA, per germline (reference sequence). Trimming at V came to 1 base and at J to 4 bases, leaving 0 bases not matched to a gene. DNA for the CDR3: TGCAGTGCTAGAGGGACAGGGGCAGATACGCAGTATTTT. Its protein is CSARGTGADTQYF.

Ten or more counts support this clonotype. The CDR3 loop reads CSVFLPEQLNTEAFF. The CDR3 DNA is TGCAGTGTATTCTTACCGGAACAGTTGAACACTGAAGCTTTCTTT. The chain is built from TRBV20-1 and TRBJ1-1; D remains unclear. The V gene's germline CDR1 is DFQATT and CDR2 SNEGSKA (reference sequence). The CDR3 is 15 residues long. Trimming took off 7 bases at V and 0 bases at J, with 18 bases between the two ends.

In its sample, this clonotype was seen a few times. V is TRBV20-1 and J is TRBJ2-2, with D perhaps matching TRBD2 (6 bases). Germline assignment: CDR1 DFQATT and CDR2 SNEGSKA (reference sequence). The V end was cut by 1 base, the J end by 6 bases, with 15 bases between. The CDR3 runs 15 residues. CDR3 sequence (DNA): TGCAGTGCTAGAGTGCCGGGAGATACGTCCGGGGAGCTGTTTTTT. It specifies CSARVPGDTSGELFF.

This clonotype was counted many times. The chain carries TRBV20-1 and TRBJ2-1; 9 bases are a match to TRBD2. Germline V gives CDR1 DFQATT, CDR2 SNEGSKA (reference sequence). V lost 3 bases to trimming and J lost 3 bases; unmatched junction nucleotides: 3. This CDR3 spans 14 amino acids. CDR3 residues: CSARTSGDYNEQFF. The CDR3 nucleotides are TGCAGTGCTAGGACTAGCGGAGACTACAATGAGCAGTTCTTC.

The chain couples TRBV11-2 to TRBJ2-2; no reliable D call. The CDR3 covers 16 residues. Germline V CDR1 and CDR2: SGHAT, FQNNGV. Between the trimmed V and J ends, which lost 0 bases and 5 bases, there was a span of 13 bases. The CDR3 protein is CASSLELGWTTGELFF. For the CDR3, the DNA is TGTGCCAGCAGCTTAGAACTGGGGTGGACGACCGGGGAGCTGTTTTTT.

This clonotype was found a few times. The chain links TRBV25-1 to TRBJ2-1, with 13 bases aligning to TRBD2. CDR1 and CDR2 from the germline V gene are MGHDK and SYGVNS. The CDR3 consists of 16 residues. V lost 10 bases to trimming and J lost 2 bases; unmatched junction nucleotides: 8. DNA of the CDR3: TGTGCCACCCTCGGACTAGCGGGAGTTACCTACAATGAGCAGTTCTTC. Translated, it gives CATLGLAGVTYNEQFF. The whole variable domain, remainder taken from reference TRBV25-1 and TRBJ2-1, is EADIYQTPRYLVIGTGKKITLECSQTMGHDKMYWYQQDPGMELHLIHYSYGVNSTEKGDLSSESTVSRIRTEHFPLTLESARPSHTSQYLCATLGLAGVTYNEQFFGPGTRLTVL.

This clonotype was counted between two and nine times. The gene calls are TRBV4-2 and TRBJ1-2; no firm D call. The CDR3 length is 15 residues. V gave up 4 bases and J gave up 0 bases, with 12 bases separating them. Germline loops: CDR1 LGHNA, CDR2 YNFKEQ. This CDR3 is CASSPAENTNYGYTF. The CDR3 coding sequence is TGTGCCAGCAGCCCGGCAGAAAATACTAACTATGGCTACACCTTC.

This clonotype was picked up a small number of times. The V gene is TRBV15, the J gene TRBJ1-1; TRBD1 matches 9 bases. V lost 0 bases to trimming and J lost 8 bases; unmatched junction nucleotides: 1. The CDR3 has 13 residues. Germline CDR1 LNHNV, CDR2 YYDKDF (reference sequence). The CDR3 DNA reads as TGTGCCACCAGCAGAGATGGGACAGGGGAAGCTTTCTTT. Its protein is CATSRDGTGEAFF.

This chain uses TRBV5-1 with TRBJ2-1, with TRBD1 matching 7 bases. Germline V CDR1 and CDR2: SGHRS, YFSETQ. The CDR3 spans 14 residues. J was trimmed by 8 bases and V by 2 bases; bases with no gene match: 7. CDR3 DNA: TGCGCCAGCAGCTTACAGGCAGGGGGACATGAGCAGTTCTTC. This gives the protein CASSLQAGGHEQFF.

The J gene is TRBJ1-2, the V gene TRBV25-1; tentatively, D is TRBD1 (6 bases). This CDR3 has 15 residues. From germline, CDR1 is MGHDK and CDR2 SYGVNS. Trimming stripped 2 bases from V and 4 bases from J, with 14 bases between. The DNA of the CDR3 is TGTGCCAGCAGTGAAGGCCTACAGGGCACCTATGGCTACACCTTC. It specifies CASSEGLQGTYGYTF.

The chain recombines TRBV27 with TRBJ2-7; the D gene is possibly TRBD2 (6 bases). Germline loops: CDR1 MNHEY, CDR2 SMNVEV (reference sequence). There are 15 residues in the CDR3. Trimming cost V 2 bases and J 3 bases, with 14 bases left between them. The CDR3 sequence: CASSLGGSLFYEQYF. The CDR3 coding sequence is TGTGCCAGCAGTTTAGGAGGGTCCCTCTTCTACGAGCAGTACTTC.

The genes are TRBV20-1 and TRBJ2-1; D unclear. The CDR3 extends over 11 amino acids. V was pared by 6 bases and J by 10 bases, with 13 bases between. Germline V lookup: CDR1 DFQATT, CDR2 SNEGSKA (reference sequence). CDR3 nucleotide sequence: TGCAGTGCCCTGACGGTTGGAGAGCAGTTCTTC. It translates to CSALTVGEQFF.

In its sample, this clonotype was seen a few times. The chain combines TRBV4-2 with TRBJ2-1; D perhaps matches TRBD2 (5 bases). From germline, CDR1 is LGHNA and CDR2 YNFKEQ. CDR3 length: 14 residues. V was pared by 3 bases and J by 4 bases, with 10 bases between. The CDR3 spells CASSQGVGYNEQFF. CDR3 DNA: TGTGCCAGCAGCCAGGGAGTTGGTTACAATGAGCAGTTCTTC.

V is TRBV7-3 and J is TRBJ2-1, with a weak D call TRBD1 (7 bases). Trimming took off 5 bases at V and 8 bases at J, with 16 bases between the two ends. Germline lookup yields CDR1 SGHTA and CDR2 FQGTGA. The CDR3 spans 14 residues. The CDR3 loop reads CASSLTGWGDEQFF. CDR3 in DNA: TGTGCCAGCAGCCTGACAGGGTGGGGGGATGAGCAGTTCTTC.